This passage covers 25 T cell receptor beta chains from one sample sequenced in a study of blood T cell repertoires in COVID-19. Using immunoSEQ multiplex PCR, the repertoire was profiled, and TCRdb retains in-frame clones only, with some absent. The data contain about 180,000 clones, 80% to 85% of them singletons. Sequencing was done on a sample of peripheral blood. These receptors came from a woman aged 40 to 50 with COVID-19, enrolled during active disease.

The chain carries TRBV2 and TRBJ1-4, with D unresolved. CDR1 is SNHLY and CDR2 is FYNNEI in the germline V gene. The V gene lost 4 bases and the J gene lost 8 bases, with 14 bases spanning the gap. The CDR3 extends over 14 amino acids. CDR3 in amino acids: CASSGRWASEKLFF. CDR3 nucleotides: TGTGCCAGCAGTGGTCGTTGGGCGAGCGAAAAACTGTTTTTT.

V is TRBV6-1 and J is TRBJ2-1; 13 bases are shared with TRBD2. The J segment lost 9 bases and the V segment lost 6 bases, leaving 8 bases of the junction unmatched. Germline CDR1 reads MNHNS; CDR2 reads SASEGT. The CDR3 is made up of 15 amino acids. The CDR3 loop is CASRQLAGGLSEQFF. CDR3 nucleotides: TGTGCCAGCAGACAACTAGCGGGGGGGCTTAGTGAGCAGTTCTTC.

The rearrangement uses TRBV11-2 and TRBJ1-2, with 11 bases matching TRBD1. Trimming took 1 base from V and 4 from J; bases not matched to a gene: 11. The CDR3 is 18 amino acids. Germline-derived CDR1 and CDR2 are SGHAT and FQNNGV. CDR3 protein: CASSLGAGGQGGAYGYTF. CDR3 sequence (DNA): TGTGCCAGCAGCTTAGGAGCCGGGGGACAGGGGGGGGCCTATGGCTACACCTTC.

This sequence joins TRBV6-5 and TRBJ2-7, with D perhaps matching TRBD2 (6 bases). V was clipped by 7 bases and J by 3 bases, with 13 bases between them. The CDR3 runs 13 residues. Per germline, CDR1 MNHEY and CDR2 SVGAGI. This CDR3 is CASTQVGGYEQYF. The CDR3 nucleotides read TGTGCCAGCACTCAAGTGGGGGGCTACGAGCAGTACTTC.

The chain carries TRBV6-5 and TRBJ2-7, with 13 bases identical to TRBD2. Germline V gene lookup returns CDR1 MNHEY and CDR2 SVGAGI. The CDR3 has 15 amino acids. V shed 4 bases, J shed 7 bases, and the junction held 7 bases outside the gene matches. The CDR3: CASSSRLAGGGEQYF. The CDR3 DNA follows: TGTGCCAGCAGTTCCCGACTAGCGGGGGGCGGGGAGCAGTACTTC.

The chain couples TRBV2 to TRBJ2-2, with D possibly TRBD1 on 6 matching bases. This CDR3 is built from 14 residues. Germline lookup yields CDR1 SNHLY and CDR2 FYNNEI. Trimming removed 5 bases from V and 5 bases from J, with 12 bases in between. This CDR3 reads CASSNQDRTGELFF. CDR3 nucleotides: TGTGCCAGCAGTAATCAGGACAGAACCGGGGAGCTGTTTTTT. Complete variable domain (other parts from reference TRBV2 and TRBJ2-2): EPEVTQTPSHQVTQMGQEVILRCVPISNHLYFYWYRQILGQKVEFLVSFYNNEISEKSEIFDDQFSVERPDGSNFTLKIRSTKLEDSAMYFCASSNQDRTGELFFGEGSRLTVL.

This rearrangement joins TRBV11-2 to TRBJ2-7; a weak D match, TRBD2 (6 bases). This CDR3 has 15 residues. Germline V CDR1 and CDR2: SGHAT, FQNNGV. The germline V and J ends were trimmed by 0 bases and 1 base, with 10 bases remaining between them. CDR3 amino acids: CASSLESGSSYEQYF. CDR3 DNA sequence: TGTGCCAGCAGCTTAGAGAGCGGGTCGTCCTACGAGCAGTACTTC.

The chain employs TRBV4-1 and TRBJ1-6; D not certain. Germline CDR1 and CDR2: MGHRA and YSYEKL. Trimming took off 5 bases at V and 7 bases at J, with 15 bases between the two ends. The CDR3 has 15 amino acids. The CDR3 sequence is CASSSEPGTNSPLHF. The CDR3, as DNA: TGCGCCAGCAGCTCAGAGCCGGGAACCAATTCACCCCTCCACTTT.

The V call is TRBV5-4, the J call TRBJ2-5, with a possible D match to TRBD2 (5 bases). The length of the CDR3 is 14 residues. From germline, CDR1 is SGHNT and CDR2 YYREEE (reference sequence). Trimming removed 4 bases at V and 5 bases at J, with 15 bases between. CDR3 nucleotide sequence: TGTGCCAGCAGCATAAAAGTGGGAGCGGAGACCCAGTACTTC. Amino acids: CASSIKVGAETQYF.

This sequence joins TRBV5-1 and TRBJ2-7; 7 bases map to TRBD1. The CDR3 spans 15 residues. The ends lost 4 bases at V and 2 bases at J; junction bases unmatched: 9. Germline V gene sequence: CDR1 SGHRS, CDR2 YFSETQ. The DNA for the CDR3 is TGCGCCAGCAGCAGCCGACAGGGCGTTACCTACGAGCAGTACTTC. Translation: CASSSRQGVTYEQYF.

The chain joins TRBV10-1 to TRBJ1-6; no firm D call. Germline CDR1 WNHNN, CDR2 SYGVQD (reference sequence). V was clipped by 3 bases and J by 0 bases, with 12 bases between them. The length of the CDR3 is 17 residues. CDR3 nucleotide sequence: TGCGCCAGCAGTGACCTGAGAGAGGCCTCCTATAATTCACCCCTCCACTTT. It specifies CASSDLREASYNSPLHF.

The CDR3 bases are TGTGCCAGCAGTCGCGGGGTTTCGGGCCGCACCTACGAGCAGTACTTC. Its protein product is CASSRGVSGRTYEQYF. This rearrangement joins TRBV27 to TRBJ2-7, with a possible D match to TRBD2 (6 bases). Trimming pared 5 bases from V and 2 bases from J, leaving 19 bases between. The CDR3 length is 16 residues. The germline gives CDR1 MNHEY, CDR2 SMNVEV (reference sequence).

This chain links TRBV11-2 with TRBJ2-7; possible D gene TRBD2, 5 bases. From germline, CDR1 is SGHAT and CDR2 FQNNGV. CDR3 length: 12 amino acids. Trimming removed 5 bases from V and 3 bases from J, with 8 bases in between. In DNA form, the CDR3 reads TGTGCCAGCAGCGTTGACTACTACGAGCAGTACTTC. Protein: CASSVDYYEQYF.

CDR3 sequence (DNA): TGTGCCAGCAGCGTAGCTGAGGGTGGGGCTTTCTTT. Protein sequence: CASSVAEGGAFF. The gene calls are TRBV9 and TRBJ1-1; D not resolved. This CDR3 contains 12 residues. Germline loops: CDR1 SGDLS, CDR2 YYNGEE. The V gene lost 0 bases and the J gene lost 11 bases, with 11 bases spanning the gap.

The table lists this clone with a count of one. CDR3: CASSENGQGALYGYTF. CDR3 DNA sequence: TGTGCCAGCAGTGAAAACGGACAGGGGGCCCTCTATGGCTACACCTTC. The chain recombines TRBV2 with TRBJ1-2; 11 bases match TRBD1. Germline CDR1 SNHLY, CDR2 FYNNEI. V trimming: 2 bases; J trimming: 4 bases; junction bases outside the gene matches: 6. The CDR3 has 16 residues.

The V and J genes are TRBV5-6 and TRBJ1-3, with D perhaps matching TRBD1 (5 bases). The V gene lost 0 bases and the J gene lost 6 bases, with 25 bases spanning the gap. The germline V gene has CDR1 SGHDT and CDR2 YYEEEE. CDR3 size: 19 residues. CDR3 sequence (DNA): TGTGCCAGCAGCTTGGATTTAAGTACGGCAGGGATCATTCCAAACACCATATATTTT. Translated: CASSLDLSTAGIIPNTIYF.

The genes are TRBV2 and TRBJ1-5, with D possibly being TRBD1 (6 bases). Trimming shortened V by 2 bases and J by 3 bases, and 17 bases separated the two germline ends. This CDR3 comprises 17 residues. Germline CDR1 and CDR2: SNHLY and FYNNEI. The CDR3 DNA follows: TGTGCCAGCAGTGAAAAGGGAAGGACAGTCTACAATCAGCCCCAGCATTTT. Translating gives CASSEKGRTVYNQPQHF.

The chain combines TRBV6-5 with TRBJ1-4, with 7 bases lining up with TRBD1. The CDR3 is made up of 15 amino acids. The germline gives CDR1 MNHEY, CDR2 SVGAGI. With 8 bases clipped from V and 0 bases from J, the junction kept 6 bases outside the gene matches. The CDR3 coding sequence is TGTGCCAGCGCGAGGGACAGTGCAACTAATGAAAAACTGTTTTTT. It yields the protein CASARDSATNEKLFF.

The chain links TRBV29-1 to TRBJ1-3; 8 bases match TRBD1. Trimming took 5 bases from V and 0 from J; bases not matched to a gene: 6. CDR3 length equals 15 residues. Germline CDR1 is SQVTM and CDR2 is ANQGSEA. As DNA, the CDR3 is TGCAGCGTTACCACAGGGGGTAGCTCTGGAAACACCATATATTTT. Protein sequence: CSVTTGGSSGNTIYF.

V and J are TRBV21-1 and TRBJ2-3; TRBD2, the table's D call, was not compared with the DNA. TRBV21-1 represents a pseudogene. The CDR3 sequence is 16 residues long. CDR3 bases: TGTGCCAGCAGCAAAGCACGGGGGGGGGACACAGATACGCAGTATTTT. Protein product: CASSKARGGDTDTQYF.

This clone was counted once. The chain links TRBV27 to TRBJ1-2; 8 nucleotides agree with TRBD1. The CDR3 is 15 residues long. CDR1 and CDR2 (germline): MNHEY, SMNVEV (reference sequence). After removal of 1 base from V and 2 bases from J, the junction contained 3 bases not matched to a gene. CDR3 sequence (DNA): TGTGCCAGCAGTTTATGGGGACAGGTGAACTATGGCTACACCTTC. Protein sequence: CASSLWGQVNYGYTF.

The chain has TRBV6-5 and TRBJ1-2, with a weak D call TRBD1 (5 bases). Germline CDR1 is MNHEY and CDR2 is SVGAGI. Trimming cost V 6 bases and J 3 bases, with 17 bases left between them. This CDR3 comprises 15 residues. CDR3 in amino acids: CASRDDGGPYYGYTF. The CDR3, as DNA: TGTGCCAGCAGAGACGACGGGGGTCCCTACTATGGCTACACCTTC.

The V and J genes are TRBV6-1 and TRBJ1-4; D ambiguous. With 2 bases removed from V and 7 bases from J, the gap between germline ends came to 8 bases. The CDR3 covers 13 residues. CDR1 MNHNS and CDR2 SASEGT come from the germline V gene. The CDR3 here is CASSEYGGEKLFF. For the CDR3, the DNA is TGTGCCAGCAGTGAATATGGAGGTGAAAAACTGTTTTTT.

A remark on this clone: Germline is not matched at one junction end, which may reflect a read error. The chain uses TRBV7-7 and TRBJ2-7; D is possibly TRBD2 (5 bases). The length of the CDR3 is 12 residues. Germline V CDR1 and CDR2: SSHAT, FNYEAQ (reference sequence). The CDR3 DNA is TGTGCTAGCAGCCGGGCGGGCGGTGAGCAGTACTTC. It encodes CASSRAGGEQYF.

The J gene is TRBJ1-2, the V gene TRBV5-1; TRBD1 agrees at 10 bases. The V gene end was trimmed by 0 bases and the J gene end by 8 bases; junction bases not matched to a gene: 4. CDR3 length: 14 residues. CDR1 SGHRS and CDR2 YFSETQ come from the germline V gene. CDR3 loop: CASSLDGTGVGYTF. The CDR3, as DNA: TGCGCCAGCAGCTTGGACGGGACAGGGGTCGGCTACACCTTC.